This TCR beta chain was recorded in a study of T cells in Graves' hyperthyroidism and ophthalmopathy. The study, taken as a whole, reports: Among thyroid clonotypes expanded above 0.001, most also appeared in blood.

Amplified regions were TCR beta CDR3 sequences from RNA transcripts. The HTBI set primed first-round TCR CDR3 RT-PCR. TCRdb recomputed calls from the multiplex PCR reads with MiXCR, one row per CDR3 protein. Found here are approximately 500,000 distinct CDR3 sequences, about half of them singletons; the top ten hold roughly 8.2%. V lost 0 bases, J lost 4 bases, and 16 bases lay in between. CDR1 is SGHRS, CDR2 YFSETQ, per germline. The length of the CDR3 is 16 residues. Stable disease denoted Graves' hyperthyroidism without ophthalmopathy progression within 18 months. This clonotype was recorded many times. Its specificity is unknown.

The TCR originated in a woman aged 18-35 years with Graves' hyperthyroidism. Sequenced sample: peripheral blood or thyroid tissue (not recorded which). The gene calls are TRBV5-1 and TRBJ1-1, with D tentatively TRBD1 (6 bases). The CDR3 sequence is CASSLEAGEGSTEAFF. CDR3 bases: TGCGCCAGCAGCTTGGAGGCAGGGGAGGGATCCACTGAAGCTTTCTTT.